This T cell receptor beta chain was recovered during a study of cytomegalovirus exposure and HLA in healthy donors. Findings of the study overall: Later analysis identified 15,000 to 20,000 TCR beta sequences associated with HLA alleles, using a false discovery rate threshold of 0.05. Presence/absence results assume similar sequencing depth per donor, which may not hold. Per published accounts, TCR beta sequences correctly predicted the HLA-A and HLA-B alleles of most subjects.

V shed 0 bases and J shed 0 bases, with 12 bases lying between them. Germline V gives CDR1 SGHRS, CDR2 YFSETQ. The CDR3 runs to 16 residues. PCR involved 60 Vbeta and 13 Jbeta primers. Assay: immunoSEQ multiplex PCR; the TCRdb copy retains only in-frame clones and omits some. The data show around 99,000 clones, 69% seen once. On this clone itself: What it recognizes is unknown.

The chain joins TRBV5-1 to TRBJ1-2; weak D call: TRBD1 (6 bases). What was sequenced was PBMCs. This receptor was obtained from a woman in her 70s in good health and CMV-seropositive. The CDR3 sequence: CASSLDPDSSNYGYTF. The CDR3 DNA is TGCGCCAGCAGCTTGGACCCGGACAGCTCTAACTATGGCTACACCTTC.